This T cell receptor (beta chain) stems from a study of shared T cell receptors in the human thymus. Some clones are missing from TCRdb's copy, which holds only in-frame ones; the method was immunoSEQ multiplex PCR. The table shows hundreds of thousands of clones, with 88% occurring only once. This sample also appeared in a second study, on human thymus T cells. That report adds: Related reports documented highly overlapping thymic repertoires among unrelated individuals.

The source of this sequence is a boy under three years old with a congenital heart defect. The sequenced sample was thymocytes.

The CDR3 region is CASLLSRYEQYF. CDR3 bases: TGTGCCAGCTTGCTGAGCCGCTACGAGCAGTACTTC. The chain couples TRBV21-1 to TRBJ2-7; TRBD2, the table's D call, was not compared with the DNA. TRBV21-1 is recorded as a pseudogene. The CDR3 consists of 12 residues.